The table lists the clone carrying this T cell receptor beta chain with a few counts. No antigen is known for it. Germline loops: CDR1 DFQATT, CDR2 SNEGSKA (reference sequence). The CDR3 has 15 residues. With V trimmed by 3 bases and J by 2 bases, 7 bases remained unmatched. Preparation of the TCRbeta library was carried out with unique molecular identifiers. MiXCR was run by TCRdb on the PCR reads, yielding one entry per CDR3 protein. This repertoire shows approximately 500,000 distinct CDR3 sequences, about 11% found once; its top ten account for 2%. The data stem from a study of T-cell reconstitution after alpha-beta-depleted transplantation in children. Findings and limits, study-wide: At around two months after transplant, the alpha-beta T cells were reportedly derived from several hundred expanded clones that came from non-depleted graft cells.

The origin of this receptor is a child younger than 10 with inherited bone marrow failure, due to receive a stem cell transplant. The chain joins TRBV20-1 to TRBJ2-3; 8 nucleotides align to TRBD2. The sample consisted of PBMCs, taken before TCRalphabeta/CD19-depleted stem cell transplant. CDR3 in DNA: TGCAGTGCTAGGGGCTCGGGGGGGTACACAGATACGCAGTATTTT. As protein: CSARGSGGYTDTQYF.